The TCR beta chain under discussion was sequenced for a study of cytomegalovirus exposure and HLA in healthy donors. This CDR3 region has 14 residues. The germline V gene has CDR1 SGHRS and CDR2 YFSETQ. Trimming removed 2 bases from V and 4 bases from J; junction bases left unmatched: 5. This clone was detected once. Its antigen is undetermined. Study results and caveats: Many donors shared some public TCRs, even though most TCR sequences were rare. The authors excluded some V segments, including TRBV6-2 and TRBV6-3, as indistinguishable.

PCR used 60 Vbeta primers and 13 Jbeta primers. Sequenced by immunoSEQ multiplex PCR; TCRdb stores in-frame clones only, minus some. The sample yields over 150,000 clones, about 78% seen once. This rearrangement joins TRBV5-1 to TRBJ2-7, with TRBD1 matching 8 bases. The TCR originated in a woman aged 45 to 65 in good health and CMV-seropositive. Sequencing input: PBMCs. CDR3 protein: CASSLDGQGYEQYF. The CDR3 coding sequence is TGCGCCAGCAGCTTAGACGGACAGGGATACGAGCAGTACTTC. Looking up the rest from reference TRBV5-1 and TRBJ2-7 gives the full variable domain: KAGVTQTPRYLIKTRGQQVTLSCSPISGHRSVSWYQQTPGQGLQFLFEYFSETQRNKGNFPGRFSGRQFSNSRSEMNVSTLELGDSALYLCASSLDGQGYEQYFGPGTRLTVT.